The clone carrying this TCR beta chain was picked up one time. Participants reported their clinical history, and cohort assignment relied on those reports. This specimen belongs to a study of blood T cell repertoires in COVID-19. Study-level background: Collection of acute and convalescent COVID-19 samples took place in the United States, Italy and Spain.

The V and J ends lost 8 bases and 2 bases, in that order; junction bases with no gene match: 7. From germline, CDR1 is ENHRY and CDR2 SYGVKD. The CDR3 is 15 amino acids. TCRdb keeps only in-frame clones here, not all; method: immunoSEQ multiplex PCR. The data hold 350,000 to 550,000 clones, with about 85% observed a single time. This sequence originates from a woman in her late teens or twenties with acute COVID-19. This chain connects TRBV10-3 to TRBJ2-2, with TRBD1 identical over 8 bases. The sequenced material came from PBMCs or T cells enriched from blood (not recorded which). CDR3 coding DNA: TGTGCCATCGGAGAAGCAGGGGGCAACACCGGGGAGCTGTTTTTT. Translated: CAIGEAGGNTGELFF.